The following is a T cell receptor (beta chain) sequence with its context. As yet, its antigen is unknown. Each CDR3 protein gets one entry after TCRdb re-called the 5' RACE reads with MiXCR. This sample has 300,000 or so distinct CDR3 sequences, with about 16% found just once. With 3 bases clipped from V and 2 bases from J, the junction kept 9 bases outside the gene matches. CDR3 length: 18 amino acids. The germline gives CDR1 SGHTA, CDR2 FQGNSA. This sample is part of a study of T-cell memory formation after mild COVID-19. Whole-study context: Clusters were largely donor specific.

General study results and limits: Most CD4+ clones that shrank were in CM and EM, while CD8+ ones turned up in EMRA. Pre-infection memory harbored some responding clones, suggesting cross-reactive memory joined. Clones contracting over day 15 to 85 were CD4/CD8 balanced, with later expanders leaning CD4+.

This chain links TRBV7-2 with TRBJ2-3; 12 bases agree with TRBD2. This TCR was recovered from a man between 18 and 29 years old who had mild COVID-19 (a few samples of this study predate the infection). Cell type and time point are not known. Sequencing was carried out using PBMCs or a T cell subset sorted from them (not recorded which). This CDR3 reads CASSFTLAGGNPTDTQYF. CDR3 nucleotides: TGTGCCAGCAGCTTCACCCTAGCGGGGGGGAACCCCACAGATACGCAGTATTTT.